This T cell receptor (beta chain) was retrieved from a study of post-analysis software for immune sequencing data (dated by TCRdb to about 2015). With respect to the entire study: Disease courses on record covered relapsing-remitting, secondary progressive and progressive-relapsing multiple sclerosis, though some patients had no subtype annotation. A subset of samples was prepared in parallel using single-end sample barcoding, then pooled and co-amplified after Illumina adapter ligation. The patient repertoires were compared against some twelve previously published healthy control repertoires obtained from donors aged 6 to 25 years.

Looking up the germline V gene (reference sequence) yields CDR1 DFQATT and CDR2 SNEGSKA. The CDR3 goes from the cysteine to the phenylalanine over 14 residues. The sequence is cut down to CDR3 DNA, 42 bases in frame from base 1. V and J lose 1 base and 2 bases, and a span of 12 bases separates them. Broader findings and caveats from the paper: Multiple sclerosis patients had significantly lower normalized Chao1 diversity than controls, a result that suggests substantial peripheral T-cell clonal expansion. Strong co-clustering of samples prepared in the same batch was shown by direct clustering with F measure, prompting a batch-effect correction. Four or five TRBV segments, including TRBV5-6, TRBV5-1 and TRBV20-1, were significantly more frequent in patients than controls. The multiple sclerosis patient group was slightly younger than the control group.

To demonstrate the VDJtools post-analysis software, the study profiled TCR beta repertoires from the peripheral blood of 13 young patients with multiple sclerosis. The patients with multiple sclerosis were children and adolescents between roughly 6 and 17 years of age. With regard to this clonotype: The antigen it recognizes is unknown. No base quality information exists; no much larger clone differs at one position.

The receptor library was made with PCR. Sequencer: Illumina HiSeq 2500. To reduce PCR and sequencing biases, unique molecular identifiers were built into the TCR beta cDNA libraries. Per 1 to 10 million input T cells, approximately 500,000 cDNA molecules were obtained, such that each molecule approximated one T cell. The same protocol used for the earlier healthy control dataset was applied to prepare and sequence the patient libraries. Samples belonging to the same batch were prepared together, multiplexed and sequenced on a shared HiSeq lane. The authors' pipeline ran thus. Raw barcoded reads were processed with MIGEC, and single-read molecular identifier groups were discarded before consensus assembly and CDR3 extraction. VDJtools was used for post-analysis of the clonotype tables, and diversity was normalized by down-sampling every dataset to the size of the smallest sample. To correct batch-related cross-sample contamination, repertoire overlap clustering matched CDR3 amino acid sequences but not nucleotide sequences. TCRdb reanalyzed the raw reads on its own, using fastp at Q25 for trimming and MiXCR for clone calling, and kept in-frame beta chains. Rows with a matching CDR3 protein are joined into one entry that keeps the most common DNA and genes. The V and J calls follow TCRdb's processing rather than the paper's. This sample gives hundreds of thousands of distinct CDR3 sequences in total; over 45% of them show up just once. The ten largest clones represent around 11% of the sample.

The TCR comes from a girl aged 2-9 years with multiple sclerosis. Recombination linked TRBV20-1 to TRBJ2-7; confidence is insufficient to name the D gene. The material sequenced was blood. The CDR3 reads CSARGSGRAYEQYF. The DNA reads TGCAGTGCTAGAGGGAGTGGACGGGCCTACGAGCAGTACTTC.